These 23 T cell receptor beta chains were all obtained from the same sample, sequenced in a study of Graves' ophthalmopathy and Graves' hyperthyroidism. Transcripts of RNA were the source for amplifying TCR beta CDR3 regions. HTBI-primed first-round RT-PCR preceded second-round multiplex PCR. TCRdb processed the multiplex PCR reads anew with MiXCR; each CDR3 protein has one entry. The data contain about 340,000 distinct CDR3 sequences, about a sixth of them singletons. Sample: peripheral blood. Receptors originate from an adult man with Graves' ophthalmopathy.

This clonotype was picked up many times. J is TRBJ2-5 and V is TRBV6-5; 7 bases are a match to TRBD1. The CDR3 has 14 amino acids. CDR1 and CDR2 from the germline V gene are MNHEY and SVGAGI. Unmatched junction bases numbered 10, after V lost 5 bases and J lost 7 bases. This CDR3 reads CASSRQGLAGTQYF. The CDR3, as DNA: TGTGCCAGCAGTAGACAGGGTCTTGCGGGGACCCAGTACTTC.

This clonotype was found many times. This sequence joins TRBV7-2 and TRBJ1-2; D gene uncertain. The CDR3 runs to 11 residues. Germline CDR1 SGHTA, CDR2 FQGNSA. The V end lost 1 base, the J end lost 4 bases, and 1 base lay between the germline ends. The chain's CDR3 is CASSLVYGYTF. The CDR3, as DNA: TGTGCCAGCAGCTTAGTCTATGGCTACACCTTC.

This clonotype was found many times. The chain links TRBV20-1 to TRBJ2-5, with D tentatively TRBD1 (7 bases). Trimming pared 5 bases from V and 5 bases from J, leaving 15 bases between. This CDR3 contains 13 residues. The germline CDR1 and CDR2 sequences are DFQATT and SNEGSKA (reference sequence). The CDR3 here is CSAFTTGRETQYF. For the CDR3, the DNA is TGCAGTGCTTTTACGACAGGGAGGGAGACCCAGTACTTC.

The sample holds many counts of this clonotype. The chain is built from TRBV24-1 and TRBJ2-7; D possibly corresponds to TRBD2 (6 bases). Deletions cut 2 bases from V and 5 bases from J, with 12 bases between. The CDR3 consists of 14 residues. Germline V gene lookup returns CDR1 KGHDR and CDR2 SFDVKD. Here the CDR3 reads CATSDSGLQNEQYF. The CDR3 DNA sequence: TGTGCCACCAGTGATTCGGGACTGCAGAACGAGCAGTACTTC.

This clonotype was found many times. J is TRBJ1-2 and V is TRBV20-1, with D maybe TRBD1 (5 bases). The CDR3 loop spans 13 amino acids. Germline CDR1 reads DFQATT; CDR2 reads SNEGSKA (reference sequence). The V gene lost 2 bases and the J gene lost 4 bases, with 11 bases spanning the gap. CDR3 region: CSARRDLGYGYTF. The CDR3 DNA reads as TGCAGTGCTAGAAGGGACTTAGGCTATGGCTACACCTTC.

This clonotype showed up many times. V is TRBV7-2 and J is TRBJ1-6, with D hard to call. Trimming removed 5 bases from V and 12 bases from J, with 20 bases in between. The CDR3 consists of 15 residues. Germline V gene sequence: CDR1 SGHTA, CDR2 FQGNSA. The CDR3 region is CASSVGGGGGEPLHF. The CDR3 nucleotides are TGTGCCAGCAGCGTAGGAGGAGGCGGCGGGGAACCCCTCCACTTT. The full variable domain, in which reference TRBV7-2 and TRBJ1-6 provide the parts outside the CDR3, is GAGVSQSPSNKVTEKGKDVELRCDPISGHTALYWYRQSLGQGLEFLIYFQGNSAPDKSGLPSDRFSAERTGGSVSTLTIQRTQQEDSAVYLCASSVGGGGGEPLHFGNGTRLTVT.

This clonotype was seen just once. The chain combines TRBV6-2 or TRBV6-3 with TRBJ1-1, with 7 bases fitting TRBD1. The junction had 5 bases not matched to a gene; V was cut back by 8 bases and J by 2 bases. Germline V gene data show CDR1 as MNHEY and CDR2 as SVGEGT. The CDR3 covers 13 residues. The CDR3 DNA is TGTGCCAGCCAATGGACAGGAAACACTGAAGCTTTCTTT. Protein product: CASQWTGNTEAFF.

This clonotype appeared many times. The chain carries TRBV5-4 and TRBJ2-7, with TRBD2 as a possible D gene (5 bases). V was cut by 4 bases and J by 2 bases, with 13 bases left in between. CDR1 and CDR2 (germline): SGHNT, YYREEE (reference sequence). The CDR3 sequence is 14 residues long. CDR3 residues: CASSPSGPPYEQYF. In nucleotides, the CDR3 is TGTGCCAGCAGCCCGAGCGGTCCACCCTACGAGCAGTACTTC.

The chain combines TRBV20-1 with TRBJ2-5; 9 bases line up with TRBD2. V dropped 2 bases and J dropped 1; count of bases not matched to a gene: 2. Germline CDR1 and CDR2: DFQATT and SNEGSKA (reference sequence). The CDR3 consists of 14 residues. CDR3 nucleotides: TGCAGTGCTAGATCGACTAGCGGCCAAGAGACCCAGTACTTC. Translation gives CSARSTSGQETQYF.

This clonotype was detected ten times or more. The chain links TRBV15 to TRBJ2-6; D is unclear. Trimming removed 3 bases from V and 0 bases from J, with 9 bases in between. The length of the CDR3 is 16 residues. CDR1 LNHNV and CDR2 YYDKDF come from the germline V gene (reference sequence). CDR3 in DNA: TGTGCCACCAGCAGGATCCAGAGCTCTGGGGCCAACGTCCTGACTTTC. The encoded protein is CATSRIQSSGANVLTF. The full variable domain, completed using reference TRBV15 and TRBJ2-6, is DAMVIQNPRYQVTQFGKPVTLSCSQTLNHNVMYWYQQKSSQAPKLLFHYYDKDFNNEADTPDNFQSRRPNTSFCFLDIRSPGLGDTAMYLCATSRIQSSGANVLTFGAGSRLTVL.

In this sample, this clonotype turned up many times. This chain joins TRBV7-8 and TRBJ2-5; perhaps TRBD1 as D (7 bases). CDR1 and CDR2 (germline): SGHVS, FQNEAQ. This CDR3 contains 16 residues. V dropped 5 bases and J dropped 5 bases, with 21 bases sitting between them. The CDR3 DNA sequence: TGTGCCAGCAGCCGGGGGACAGTCTCCTTGGGGGAGACCCAGTACTTC. Translation gives CASSRGTVSLGETQYF.

This clonotype was observed at least ten times. The chain joins TRBV18 to TRBJ1-1, with unresolved D. CDR3 length equals 14 residues. V lost 1 base and J 0 bases, leaving 6 bases between the germline ends. Germline CDR1 KGHSH, CDR2 LQKENI. CDR3 nucleotide sequence: TGTGCCAGCTCACCACAGCCAATGAACACTGAAGCTTTCTTT. Translation: CASSPQPMNTEAFF.

This clonotype was detected many times. V usage is TRBV10-1 and J usage is TRBJ2-3; TRBD1 aligns across 7 bases. CDR1 WNHNN and CDR2 SYGVQD come from the germline V gene (reference sequence). The CDR3 runs 15 residues. The junction had 6 bases not matched to a gene; V was cut back by 4 bases and J by 2 bases. For the CDR3, the DNA is TGCGCCAGCAGTGCCGACAGGGTCGACACAGATACGCAGTATTTT. Residues: CASSADRVDTDTQYF.

This chain links TRBV28 with TRBJ2-7, with TRBD1 matching 10 bases. The J segment lost 5 bases and the V segment lost 3 bases, leaving 13 bases of the junction unmatched. This CDR3 region has 17 residues. From germline, CDR1 is MDHEN and CDR2 SYDVKM. The chain's CDR3 is CASSFRGWRTGGDEQYF. CDR3 bases: TGTGCCAGCAGTTTTCGAGGGTGGAGGACAGGGGGGGACGAGCAGTACTTC. Full variable domain (rest looked up from reference TRBV28 and TRBJ2-7): DVKVTQSSRYLVKRTGEKVFLECVQDMDHENMFWYRQDPGLGLRLIYFSYDVKMKEKGDIPEGYSVSREKKERFSLILESASTNQTSMYLCASSFRGWRTGGDEQYFGPGTRLTVT.

In this sample, this clonotype turned up once. A single base separates this from a much larger clone, so it may be a read error. This chain joins TRBV29-1 and TRBJ2-5, with D unclear. The V end lost 3 bases, the J end lost 7 bases, and 12 bases lay between the germline ends. Germline CDR1 and CDR2: SQVTM and ANQGSEA. The CDR3 loop spans 12 amino acids. CDR3 sequence (DNA): TGCAGCGTTGATCAGTTCTCAGGGACCCAGTACTTC. Encoded protein: CSVDQFSGTQYF.

This clonotype was counted ten times or more. The rearrangement uses TRBV2 and TRBJ1-3, with D possibly being TRBD1 (5 bases). Germline CDR1 is SNHLY and CDR2 is FYNNEI. V was pared by 6 bases and J by 2 bases, with 17 bases between. The CDR3 consists of 16 residues. The CDR3 reads CASRDPPGSTGNTIYF. Written as DNA, the CDR3 is TGTGCCAGCAGAGATCCTCCAGGGAGTACTGGAAACACCATATATTTT.

The chain has TRBV4-2 and TRBJ2-6; 11 nucleotides align to TRBD1. Germline V CDR1 and CDR2: LGHNA, YNFKEQ. The CDR3 length is 20 residues. V shed 4 bases, J shed 1 base, and the junction held 12 bases outside the gene matches. This chain's CDR3 is CASSPRLSGTGGSGANVLTF. The DNA of the CDR3 is TGTGCCAGCAGCCCTCGTCTATCCGGGACAGGGGGGTCTGGGGCCAACGTCCTGACTTTC.

This clonotype showed up just once. The chain links TRBV6-1 to TRBJ2-2; D may be TRBD2 (6 bases). V shed 6 bases and J shed 4 bases, with 12 bases lying between them. Germline V CDR1 and CDR2: MNHNS, SASEGT. The CDR3 is made up of 14 amino acids. The CDR3 DNA reads as TGTGCCAGCAGGGGGGGTGGTAGCACCGGGGAGCTGTTTTTT. It yields the protein CASRGGGSTGELFF.

This clonotype was recorded at least ten times. The V call is TRBV11-2, the J call TRBJ2-5; no reliable D call. Germline V gene lookup returns CDR1 SGHAT and CDR2 FQNNGV. Trimming left V 4 bases short and J 1 base short, with 13 bases between. The CDR3 has 15 residues. Here the CDR3 reads CASSSITKPQETQYF. CDR3 sequence (DNA): TGTGCCAGCAGCTCCATCACAAAGCCCCAAGAGACCCAGTACTTC.

The table lists this clonotype with many counts. The V call is TRBV10-3, the J call TRBJ2-2; D is unresolved. Germline V gives CDR1 ENHRY, CDR2 SYGVKD. CDR3 length equals 14 residues. With 8 bases removed from V and 1 base from J, the gap between germline ends came to 11 bases. The chain's CDR3 is CAIARVLNTGELFF. CDR3 bases: TGTGCCATCGCACGGGTACTGAACACCGGGGAGCTGTTTTTT.

There are many counts of this clonotype. The chain links TRBV25-1 to TRBJ2-7, with unresolved D. Germline V lookup: CDR1 MGHDK, CDR2 SYGVNS. Trimming took 6 bases from V and 8 from J, leaving 11 bases between them. The CDR3 length is 11 residues. CDR3 protein: CASRAGPKQYF. The CDR3 region has the DNA TGTGCCAGCAGGGCCGGCCCCAAGCAGTACTTC.

This clonotype turned up a few times. A much larger clone lies a single base off, so this may be a read error. The chain employs TRBV11-2 and TRBJ2-2, with D unclear. The CDR3 has 15 amino acids. Germline CDR1 SGHAT, CDR2 FQNNGV. V was cut by 6 bases and J by 7 bases, with 18 bases left in between. CDR3 loop: CASRFSETPSGELFF. The CDR3 DNA reads TGTGCCAGCAGATTTTCCGAGACCCCGAGCGGGGAGCTGTTTTTT.

This clonotype was counted many times. The rearrangement links TRBV20-1 to TRBJ2-6; 9 bases line up with TRBD1. Trimming at V came to 3 bases and at J to 2 bases, leaving 11 bases not matched to a gene. This CDR3 is 18 amino acids long. Germline CDR1 reads DFQATT; CDR2 reads SNEGSKA (reference sequence). CDR3 coding DNA: TGCAGTGCTAGGGTTTTGCGCGGGACAGGGACTGGGGCCAACGTCCTGACTTTC. Its translation is CSARVLRGTGTGANVLTF.